This TCR beta chain is drawn from a study of human T cells and chemical hapten exposure. General study results and limits: Healthy individuals' immune responses may differ from those of donors, who had alopecia.

Time point meaning: patch test 3, about 24 weeks after DPC sensitization. Noted treatment: therapeutic diphenylcyclopropenone sensitization with weekly scalp DPC. Individual cDNA molecules (in the library) carried attached unique molecular identifiers. One entry per CDR3 protein, called by TCRdb with MiXCR from the RACE reads. Of just over 95,000 distinct CDR3 sequences listed, around 25% are singletons. The germline V and J ends were trimmed by 2 bases and 0 bases, with 17 bases remaining between them. This CDR3 spans 18 amino acids. Germline-derived CDR1 and CDR2 are MDHEN and SYDVKM. This clonotype was seen a handful of times. What it binds is not known.

The clonotype was recovered from a man in his forties or fifties with alopecia areata. Some clones in this sample may be carry-over from other donors' samples. This chain links TRBV28 with TRBJ2-4, with a tentative D call TRBD2 (5 bases). This specimen was whole blood, taken in connection with sensitization to the hapten diphenylcyclopropenone (DPC). As DNA, the CDR3 is TGTGCCAGCAGTTTAAGGGTCGGGAAGCCCGGAGCCAAAAACATTCAGTACTTC. It specifies CASSLRVGKPGAKNIQYF.